This T cell receptor beta chain is drawn from a study of blood T cell repertoires in COVID-19. Study-wide background: Samples came from the United States, Italy and Spain, spanning acute and convalescent COVID-19. T cells, B-cell-depleted T cells, or PBMCs supplied cDNA or gDNA.

With V trimmed by 1 base and J by 8 bases, 10 bases remained unmatched. Germline V gene data show CDR1 as MDHEN and CDR2 as SYDVKM. The CDR3 length is 16 residues. Here immunoSEQ multiplex PCR was the method, and the copy in TCRdb shows in-frame clones only, minus some. The sample has 100,000 to 150,000 clones, around three quarters seen once. This sequence was found in a man in his sixties or seventies with acute or convalescent COVID-19. The specimen sequenced was peripheral blood. The V and J genes are TRBV28 and TRBJ1-4; the match to TRBD1 covers 7 bases. CDR3 loop: CASSLFQGVMKEKLFF. CDR3 nucleotides: TGTGCCAGCAGTTTATTTCAGGGGGTCATGAAGGAAAAACTGTTTTTT.